This entry describes one TCR beta chain. Its antigen is unidentified. This record comes from a study of CD8 T cells in Susac syndrome. Study findings and constraints: The relatively small number of individuals in the TCR sequencing and HLA analysis was acknowledged by the study.

The CDR3 spans 15 residues. V was shortened by 3 bases and J by 7 bases, with 20 bases between the two germline ends. Germline values: CDR1 GTSNPN, CDR2 SVGIG (reference sequence). Reverse transcription of roughly 0.45 to 1 ug RNA was carried out with random hexamers. TCRdb reanalysed the immunoSEQ multiplex PCR reads using MiXCR and keeps one entry per CDR3 protein. This repertoire shows 150,000 to 190,000 distinct CDR3 sequences, 90% to 95% found once; its top ten account for about 0.19%. The receptor was derived from a human donor with multiple sclerosis. The chain has TRBV30 and TRBJ2-3; perhaps D is TRBD1 or TRBD2 (6 bases each). Sequencing was performed on CD8+ T cells from PBMCs. The CDR3 reads CAWSFGGRDTNTQYF. DNA of the CDR3: TGTGCCTGGAGCTTCGGGGGCCGGGATACGAATACGCAGTATTTT.